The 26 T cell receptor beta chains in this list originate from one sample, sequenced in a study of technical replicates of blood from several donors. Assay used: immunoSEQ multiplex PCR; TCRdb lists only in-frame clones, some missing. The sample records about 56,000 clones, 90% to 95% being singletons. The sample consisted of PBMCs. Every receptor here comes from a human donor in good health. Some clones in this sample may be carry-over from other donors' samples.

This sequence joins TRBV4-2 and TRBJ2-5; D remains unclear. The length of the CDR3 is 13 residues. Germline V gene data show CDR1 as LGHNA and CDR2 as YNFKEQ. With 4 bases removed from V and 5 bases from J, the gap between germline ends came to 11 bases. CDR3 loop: CASSRGLRETQYF. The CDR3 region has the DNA TGTGCCAGCAGCCGAGGCCTGCGGGAGACCCAGTACTTC.

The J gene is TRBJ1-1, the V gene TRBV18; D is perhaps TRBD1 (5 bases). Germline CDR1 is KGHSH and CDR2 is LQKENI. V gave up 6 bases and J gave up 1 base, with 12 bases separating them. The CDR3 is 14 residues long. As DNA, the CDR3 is TGTGCCAGCTCTCCGGGACTGAAGAACACTGAAGCTTTCTTT. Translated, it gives CASSPGLKNTEAFF.

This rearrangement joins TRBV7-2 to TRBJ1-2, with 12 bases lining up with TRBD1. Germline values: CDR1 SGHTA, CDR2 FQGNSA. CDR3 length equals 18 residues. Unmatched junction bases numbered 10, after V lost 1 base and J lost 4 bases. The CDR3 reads CASSLDETGQGASYGYTF. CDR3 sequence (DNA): TGTGCCAGCAGCTTAGACGAGACGGGACAGGGGGCCTCCTATGGCTACACCTTC.

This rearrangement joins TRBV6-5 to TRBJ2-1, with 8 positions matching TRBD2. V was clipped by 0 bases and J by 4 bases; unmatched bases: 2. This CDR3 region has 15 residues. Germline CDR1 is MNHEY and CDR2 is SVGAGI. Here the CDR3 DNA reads TGTGCCAGCAGTTACTCCCTAGCGGGTTACAATGAGCAGTTCTTC. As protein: CASSYSLAGYNEQFF.

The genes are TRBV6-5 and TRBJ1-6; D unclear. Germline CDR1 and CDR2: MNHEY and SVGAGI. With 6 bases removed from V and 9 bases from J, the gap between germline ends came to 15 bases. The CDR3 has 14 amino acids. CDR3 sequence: CASSPGGYGSPLHF. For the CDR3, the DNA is TGTGCCAGCAGCCCCGGTGGTTACGGTTCACCCCTCCACTTT.

CDR3 protein: CASKADRSNEKLFF. CDR3 nucleotides: TGTGCCAGCAAGGCCGACAGGTCTAATGAAAAACTGTTTTTT. The chain joins TRBV2 to TRBJ1-4; D perhaps matches TRBD1 (6 bases). Trimming took 7 bases from V and 3 from J, leaving 12 bases between them. Germline V lookup: CDR1 SNHLY, CDR2 FYNNEI. The CDR3 covers 14 residues. The full variable domain, its missing parts supplied by reference TRBV2 and TRBJ1-4, is EPEVTQTPSHQVTQMGQEVILRCVPISNHLYFYWYRQILGQKVEFLVSFYNNEISEKSEIFDDQFSVERPDGSNFTLKIRSTKLEDSAMYFCASKADRSNEKLFFGSGTQLSVL.

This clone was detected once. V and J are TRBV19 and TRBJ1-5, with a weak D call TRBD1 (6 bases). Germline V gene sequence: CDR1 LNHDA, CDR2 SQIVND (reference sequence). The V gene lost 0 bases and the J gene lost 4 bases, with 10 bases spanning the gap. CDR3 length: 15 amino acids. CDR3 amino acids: CASSIEQGRNQPQHF. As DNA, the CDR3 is TGTGCCAGTAGTATAGAACAGGGCAGAAATCAGCCCCAGCATTTT.

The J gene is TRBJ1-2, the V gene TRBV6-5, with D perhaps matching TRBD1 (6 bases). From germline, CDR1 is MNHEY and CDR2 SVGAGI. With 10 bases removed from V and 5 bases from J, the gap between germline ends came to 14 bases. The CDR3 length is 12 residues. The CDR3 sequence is CATGQFNYGYTF. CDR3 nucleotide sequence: TGTGCCACCGGACAGTTCAATTATGGCTACACCTTC.

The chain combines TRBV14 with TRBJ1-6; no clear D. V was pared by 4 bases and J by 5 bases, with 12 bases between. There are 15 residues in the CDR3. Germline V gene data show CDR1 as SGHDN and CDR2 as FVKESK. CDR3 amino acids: CASSLHLGNNSPLHF. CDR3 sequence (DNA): TGTGCCAGCAGCCTTCATCTCGGGAATAATTCACCCCTCCACTTT.

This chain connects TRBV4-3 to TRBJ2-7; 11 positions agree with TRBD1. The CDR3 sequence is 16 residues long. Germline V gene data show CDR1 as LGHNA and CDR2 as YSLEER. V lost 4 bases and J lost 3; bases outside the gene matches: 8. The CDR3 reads CASSLGAGTGGYEQYF. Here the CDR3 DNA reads TGCGCCAGCAGCCTTGGGGCCGGGACAGGGGGCTACGAGCAGTACTTC.

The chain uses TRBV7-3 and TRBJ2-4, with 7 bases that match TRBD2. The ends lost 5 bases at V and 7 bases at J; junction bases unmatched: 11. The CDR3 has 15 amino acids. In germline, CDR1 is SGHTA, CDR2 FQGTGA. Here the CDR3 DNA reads TGTGCCAGCAGCCCATCGGGAGGCCATGGGAACATTCAGTACTTC. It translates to CASSPSGGHGNIQYF. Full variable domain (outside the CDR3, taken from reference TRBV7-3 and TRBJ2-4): GAGVSQTPSNKVTEKGKYVELRCDPISGHTALYWYRQSLGQGPEFLIYFQGTGAADDSGLPNDRFFAVRPEGSVSTLKIQRTERGDSAVYLCASSPSGGHGNIQYFGAGTRLSVL.

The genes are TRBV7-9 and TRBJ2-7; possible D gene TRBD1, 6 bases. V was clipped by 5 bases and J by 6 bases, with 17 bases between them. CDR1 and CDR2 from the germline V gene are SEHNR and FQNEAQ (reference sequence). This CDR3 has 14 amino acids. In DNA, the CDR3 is TGTGCCAGCAGCGCCTACATGACAGGAGTCGAGCAGTACTTC. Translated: CASSAYMTGVEQYF.

The CDR3 protein is CASGDSNSNQPQHF. The CDR3 DNA reads TGTGCCAGCGGAGACAGTAATAGCAATCAGCCCCAGCATTTT. The gene calls are TRBV2 and TRBJ1-5; maybe TRBD1 (5 bases). Germline CDR1 reads SNHLY; CDR2 reads FYNNEI. This CDR3 region has 14 residues. V lost 8 bases and J 0 bases, leaving 11 bases between the germline ends.

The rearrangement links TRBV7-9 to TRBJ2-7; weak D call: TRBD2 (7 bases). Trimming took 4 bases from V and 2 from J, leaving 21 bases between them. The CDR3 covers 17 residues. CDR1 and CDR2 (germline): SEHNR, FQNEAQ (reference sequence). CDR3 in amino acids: CASSWGGRGDETYEQYF. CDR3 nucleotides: TGTGCCAGCAGCTGGGGGGGGCGTGGAGACGAAACCTACGAGCAGTACTTC.

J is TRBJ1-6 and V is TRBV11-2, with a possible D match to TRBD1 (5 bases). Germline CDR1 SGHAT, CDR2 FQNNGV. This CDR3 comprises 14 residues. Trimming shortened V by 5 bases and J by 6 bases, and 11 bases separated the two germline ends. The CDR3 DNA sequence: TGTGCCAGCAGCCGTCACAGGCTTAATTCACCCCTCCACTTT. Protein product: CASSRHRLNSPLHF.

The CDR3 DNA is TGTGCTAGTGGTTTGGTACCGGGGATTGGGTTTGGCTACACCTTC. Encoded protein: CASGLVPGIGFGYTF. The V call is TRBV12-5, the J call TRBJ1-2; D not certain. V was shortened by 0 bases and J by 7 bases, with 15 bases between the two germline ends. The CDR3 length is 15 residues. CDR1 and CDR2 from the germline V gene are LGHNT and FRNRAP. The variable domain in full, with the rest retrieved from reference TRBV12-5 and TRBJ1-2, is DARVTQTPRHKVTEMGQEVTMRCQPILGHNTVFWYRQTMMQGLELLAYFRNRAPLDDSGMPKDRFSAEMPDATLATLKIQPSEPRDSAVYFCASGLVPGIGFGYTFGSGTRLTVV.

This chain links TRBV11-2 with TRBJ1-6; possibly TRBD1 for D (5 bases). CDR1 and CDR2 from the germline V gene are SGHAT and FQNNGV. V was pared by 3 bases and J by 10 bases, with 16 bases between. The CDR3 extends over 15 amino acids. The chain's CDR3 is CASSFVSQGFSPLHF. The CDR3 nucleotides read TGTGCCAGCAGCTTTGTATCCCAGGGATTCTCACCCCTCCACTTT.

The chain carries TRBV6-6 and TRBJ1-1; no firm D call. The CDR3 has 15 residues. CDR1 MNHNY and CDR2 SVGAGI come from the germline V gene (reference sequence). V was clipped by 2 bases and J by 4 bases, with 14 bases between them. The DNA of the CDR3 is TGTGCCAGCAGTTACCAGTACCATGACTTCACTGAAGCTTTCTTT. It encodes CASSYQYHDFTEAFF.

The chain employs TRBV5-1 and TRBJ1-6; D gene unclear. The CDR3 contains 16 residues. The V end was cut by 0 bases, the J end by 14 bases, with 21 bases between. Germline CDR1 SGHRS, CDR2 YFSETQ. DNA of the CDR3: TGCGCCAGCAGCTTGGGGCCCGGGGAAACCCAAGGAGCCCTCCACTTT. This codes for CASSLGPGETQGALHF. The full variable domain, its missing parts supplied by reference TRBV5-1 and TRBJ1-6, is KAGVTQTPRYLIKTRGQQVTLSCSPISGHRSVSWYQQTPGQGLQFLFEYFSETQRNKGNFPGRFSGRQFSNSRSEMNVSTLELGDSALYLCASSLGPGETQGALHFGNGTRLTVT.

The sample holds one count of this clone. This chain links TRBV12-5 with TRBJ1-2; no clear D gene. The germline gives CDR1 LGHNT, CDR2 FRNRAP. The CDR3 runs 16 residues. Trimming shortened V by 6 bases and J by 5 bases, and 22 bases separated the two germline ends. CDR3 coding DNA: TGTGCTAGTGGCACCGTTGGGAGCGCCAACCTTTATGGCTACACCTTC. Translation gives CASGTVGSANLYGYTF.

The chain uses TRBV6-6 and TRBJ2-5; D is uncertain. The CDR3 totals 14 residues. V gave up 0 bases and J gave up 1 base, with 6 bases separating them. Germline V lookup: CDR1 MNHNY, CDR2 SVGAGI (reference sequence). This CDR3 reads CASSYSAVQETQYF. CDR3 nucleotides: TGTGCCAGCAGTTACTCGGCAGTCCAAGAGACCCAGTACTTC.

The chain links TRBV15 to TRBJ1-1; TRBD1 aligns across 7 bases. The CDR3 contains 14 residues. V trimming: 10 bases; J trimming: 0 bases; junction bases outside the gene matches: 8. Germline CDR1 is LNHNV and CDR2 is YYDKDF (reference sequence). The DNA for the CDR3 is TGTGCCATAAGACAGGGAATTATGAACACTGAAGCTTTCTTT. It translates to CAIRQGIMNTEAFF.

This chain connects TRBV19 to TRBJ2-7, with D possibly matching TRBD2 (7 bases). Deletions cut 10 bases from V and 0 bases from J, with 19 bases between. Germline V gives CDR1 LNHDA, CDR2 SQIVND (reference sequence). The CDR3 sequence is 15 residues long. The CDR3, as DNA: TGTGCCACCCGAGGGGGGGCGGGTCGCTCCTACGAGCAGTACTTC. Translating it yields CATRGGAGRSYEQYF.

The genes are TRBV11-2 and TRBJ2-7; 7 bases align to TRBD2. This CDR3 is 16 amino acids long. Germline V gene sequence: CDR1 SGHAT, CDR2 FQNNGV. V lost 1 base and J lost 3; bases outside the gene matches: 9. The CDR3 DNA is TGTGCCAGCAGCTTAGGGTGGGCTAGCGGATTCTACGAGCAGTACTTC. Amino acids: CASSLGWASGFYEQYF.

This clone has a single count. The CDR3 spells CASRPGQGYGYTF. The CDR3, as DNA: TGTGCCAGCAGACCGGGACAGGGCTATGGCTACACCTTC. V and J are TRBV28 and TRBJ1-2; 9 nucleotides match TRBD1. This CDR3 is built from 13 residues. With 6 bases clipped from V and 4 bases from J, the junction kept 3 bases outside the gene matches. CDR1 and CDR2 (germline): MDHEN, SYDVKM.

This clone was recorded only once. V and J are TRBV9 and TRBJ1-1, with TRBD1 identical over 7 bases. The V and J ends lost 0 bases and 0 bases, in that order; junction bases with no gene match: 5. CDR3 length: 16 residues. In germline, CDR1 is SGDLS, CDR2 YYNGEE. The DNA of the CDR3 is TGTGCCAGCAGCGTAGGGTTAGGGGGCTTGAACACTGAAGCTTTCTTT. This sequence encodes CASSVGLGGLNTEAFF.